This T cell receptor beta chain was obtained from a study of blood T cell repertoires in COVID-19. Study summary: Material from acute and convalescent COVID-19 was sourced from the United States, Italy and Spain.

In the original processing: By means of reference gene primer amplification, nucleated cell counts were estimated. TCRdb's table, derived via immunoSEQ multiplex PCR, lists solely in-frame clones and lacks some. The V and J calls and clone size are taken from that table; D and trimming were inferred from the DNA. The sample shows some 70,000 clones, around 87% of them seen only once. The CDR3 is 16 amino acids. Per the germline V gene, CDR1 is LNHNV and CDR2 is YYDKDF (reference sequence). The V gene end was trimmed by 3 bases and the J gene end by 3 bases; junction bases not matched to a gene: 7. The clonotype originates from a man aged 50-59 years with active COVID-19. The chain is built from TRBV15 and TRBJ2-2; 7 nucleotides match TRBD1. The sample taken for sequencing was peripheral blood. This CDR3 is CATSSFGTVDTGELFF. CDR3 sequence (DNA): TGTGCCACCAGCAGTTTCGGGACAGTTGACACCGGGGAGCTGTTTTTT.